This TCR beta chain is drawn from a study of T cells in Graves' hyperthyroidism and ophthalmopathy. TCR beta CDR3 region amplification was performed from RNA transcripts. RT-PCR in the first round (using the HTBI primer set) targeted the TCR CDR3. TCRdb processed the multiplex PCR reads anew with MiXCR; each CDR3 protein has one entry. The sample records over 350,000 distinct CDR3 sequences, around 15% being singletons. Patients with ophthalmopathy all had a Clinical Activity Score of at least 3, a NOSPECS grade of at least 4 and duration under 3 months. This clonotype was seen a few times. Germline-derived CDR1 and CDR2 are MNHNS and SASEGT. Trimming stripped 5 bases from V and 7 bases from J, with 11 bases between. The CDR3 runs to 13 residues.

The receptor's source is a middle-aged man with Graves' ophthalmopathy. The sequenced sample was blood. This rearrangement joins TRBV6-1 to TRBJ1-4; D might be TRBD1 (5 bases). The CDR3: CASSRDGGEKLFF. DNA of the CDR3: TGTGCCAGCAGTAGGGACGGGGGTGAAAAACTGTTTTTT.